These 6 T cell receptor beta chains were sequenced from one sample in a study of CD8 T cells in Susac syndrome. With random hexamers, reverse transcription was performed on roughly 0.5 to 1 ug of RNA. TCRdb reprocessed the immunoSEQ multiplex PCR reads with MiXCR, giving one entry per CDR3 protein. In the table there are almost 450,000 distinct CDR3 sequences, roughly 85% of which are singletons. The specimen sequenced was CD8+ T cells from PBMCs. Source of these receptors: a human donor with multiple sclerosis.

This clonotype has a handful of counts. The chain recombines TRBV4-1 with TRBJ2-7; D perhaps matches TRBD1 (6 bases). V lost 4 bases to trimming and J lost 5 bases, with 18 bases between them. Germline CDR1 is MGHRA and CDR2 is YSYEKL. There are 15 residues in the CDR3. The CDR3 region has the DNA TGCGCCAGCAGCCCAACGGCAGGGGCGACAAACGAGCAGTACTTC. Its translation: CASSPTAGATNEQYF.

The chain carries TRBV4-1 and TRBJ1-6; D call uncertain. There are 14 residues in the CDR3. The germline gives CDR1 MGHRA, CDR2 YSYEKL. Trimming cost V 1 base and J 6 bases, with 7 bases left between them. The CDR3 here is CASSQGYSNSPLHF. The CDR3 DNA reads as TGCGCCAGCAGCCAAGGTTACAGTAATTCACCCCTCCACTTT.

This rearrangement joins TRBV7-9 to TRBJ2-1; no definite D call. Germline CDR1 is SEHNR and CDR2 is FQNEAQ (reference sequence). CDR3 size: 12 residues. Trimming took 5 bases from V and 7 from J, leaving 9 bases between them. CDR3 DNA sequence: TGTGCCAGCAGCAATGGACGGAATGAGCAGTTCTTC. Protein sequence: CASSNGRNEQFF.

This chain links TRBV7-8 with TRBJ2-7, with D perhaps matching TRBD1 (5 bases). V was shortened by 3 bases and J by 3 bases, with 12 bases between the two germline ends. The CDR3 extends over 14 amino acids. Germline CDR1 is SGHVS and CDR2 is FQNEAQ. The CDR3 protein is CASSFRQGLYEQYF. CDR3 DNA: TGTGCCAGCAGCTTTAGGCAGGGTCTCTACGAGCAGTACTTC.

This CDR3 is CASSLATASSYNEQFF. The CDR3 DNA is TGTGCCAGCAGCTTGGCCACAGCGAGCTCCTACAATGAGCAGTTCTTC. The genes are TRBV5-5 and TRBJ2-1, with no clear D. Trimming removed 0 bases from V and 0 bases from J, with 10 bases in between. The CDR3 spans 16 residues. Germline-derived CDR1 and CDR2 are SGHKS and YYEKEE (reference sequence).

The V call is TRBV4-1, the J call TRBJ2-3; D ambiguous. The CDR3 has 13 amino acids. V lost 2 bases and J 4 bases, leaving 7 bases between the germline ends. The germline V gene has CDR1 MGHRA and CDR2 YSYEKL. CDR3 protein: CASSQRLPDTQYF. In nucleotides, the CDR3 is TGCGCCAGCAGCCAACGTCTCCCAGATACGCAGTATTTT.